This T cell receptor (beta chain) was captured by sequencing in a study of OX40 agonist ivuxolimab in advanced cancers. On the study more broadly: Previous treatment with anti-PD-1, anti-PD-L1 or anti-CTLA-4 therapy was allowed; roughly 40% had received some.

Profiled with immunoSEQ multiplex PCR; TCRdb holds only in-frame clones, not every one. There are about 79,000 clones in the sample; 90% occur only once, and roughly 0.32% lies in the top ten. General observations from the study: With doses of 0.1 to 3.0 mg/kg, CD4+ and CD8+ blood T cells had undergone clonal expansion by week 6. In a subset of nonresponders, normalized T-cell clonal expansion was also low.

Concerning this clone itself: Its specificity is not known.

Per the germline V gene, CDR1 is SGHAT and CDR2 is FQNNGV. Trimming at V came to 5 bases and at J to 2 bases, leaving 8 bases not matched to a gene. The CDR3 totals 16 residues. The TCR sequence derives from an adult with an advanced solid tumor such as melanoma, head and neck, liver or kidney cancer. The sample was CD4+ or CD8+ T cells sorted from blood, taken in a trial of the OX40 agonist ivuxolimab. V and J are TRBV11-2 and TRBJ1-2; 10 bases are a match to TRBD1. Here the CDR3 DNA reads TGTGCCAGCAGCCCTTGGGGACAGGGGTACAACTATGGCTACACCTTC. This encodes CASSPWGQGYNYGYTF. The whole variable domain, remainder taken from reference TRBV11-2 and TRBJ1-2, is EAGVAQSPRYKIIEKRQSVAFWCNPISGHATLYWYQQILGQGPKLLIQFQNNGVVDDSQLPKDRFSAERLKGVDSTLKIQPAKLEDSAVYLCASSPWGQGYNYGYTFGSGTRLTVV.